This T cell receptor (beta chain) comes out of a study of post-analysis software for immune sequencing data (dated by TCRdb to the mid-2010s). Describing the broader study: Relapsing-remitting, secondary progressive and progressive-relapsing multiple sclerosis were recorded as disease courses, and subtype annotation was lacking for some patients. A subset of samples was prepared in parallel using single-end sample barcoding, then pooled and co-amplified after Illumina adapter ligation. The patient repertoires were set against eleven to twelve previously published healthy control repertoires from donors whose ages ranged from roughly 6 to 26 years.

A word on this clonotype: Its antigen target is currently unknown. There are no base qualities to consult, and no much larger clone falls within one base.

Deletion took 5 bases off V and 0 bases off J, with a span of 16 bases between the germline ends. The CDR3 starts with the cysteine, ends with the phenylalanine, and has 17 residues. CDR3 DNA is the only sequence kept; it has 51 bases, read in frame from the first base. Receptor libraries were prepared by PCR. Sequencing was performed on an Illumina HiSeq 2500. To reduce PCR and sequencing biases, unique molecular identifiers were built into the TCR beta cDNA libraries. Approximately 500,000 cDNA molecules were obtained for every 1 to 10 million input T cells, so each molecule roughly corresponded to one T cell. Patient libraries were prepared and sequenced with the same protocol used for the earlier healthy control dataset. Samples belonging to the same batch were prepared together, multiplexed and sequenced on a shared HiSeq lane. For the original study's pipeline: Raw barcoded reads were processed with MIGEC, and single-read molecular identifier groups were discarded before consensus assembly and CDR3 extraction. Clonotype tables were post-analysed with VDJtools, normalizing diversity by down-sampling all datasets to the smallest sample size. Repertoire overlap clustering matched CDR3 amino acid but not nucleotide sequences to correct batch-related cross-sample contamination. TCRdb reprocessed the public reads (quality trimming at Q25 with fastp, clone calling with MiXCR) and kept in-frame beta chains. Rows with a matching CDR3 protein are joined into one entry that keeps the most common DNA and genes. In this record, the V and J calls reflect TCRdb's handling and not the investigators' own analysis. The sample table records almost 700,000 distinct CDR3 sequences; 55% to 70% of these occur just once. The ten most abundant clones make up over 9% of the sample.

To demonstrate the VDJtools post-analysis software, the study profiled TCR beta repertoires from the peripheral blood of 10 to 15 young patients with multiple sclerosis. The patients with multiple sclerosis were children and adolescents between about 6 and 17 years of age. Study-wide conclusions, independent of this receptor: Patients showed significantly higher frequencies than controls for roughly five TRBV segments, among them TRBV5-6, TRBV5-1 and TRBV20-1. Direct clustering with F measure showed strong co-clustering of samples prepared in the same batch, prompting a batch-effect correction. Normalized Chao1 diversity was significantly lower in multiple sclerosis patients than controls, suggesting substantial peripheral T-cell clonal expansion. The multiple sclerosis patient group was slightly younger than the control group.

This clonotype was sampled from a girl aged 2-10 years with multiple sclerosis. Sequenced: blood. The sequence joins TRBV12-3 or TRBV12-4 to TRBJ1-4; 6 matching bases give a weak D call of TRBD1. The nucleotide sequence reads TGTGCCAGCAGTCGATCCCCAGGGGATGCAACTAATGAAAAACTGTTTTTT. It is translated as CASSRSPGDATNEKLFF.